This T cell receptor (beta chain) was identified in a study of cytomegalovirus exposure and HLA in healthy donors. Points from the study as a whole: The study listed about 150 cytomegalovirus-associated TCR beta chains. Among the CMV-associated chains, a few were confirmed in vitro as specific for CMV antigens. According to a subsequent analysis, TCR clusters from the first cohort were inclined to appear together in the 110 or so validation repertoires. Most sequenced TCRs were rare (though some public TCRs occurred in many donors).

The CDR3 is 14 residues long. V was pared by 2 bases and J by 5 bases, with 12 bases between. The germline gives CDR1 SNHLY, CDR2 FYNNEI. Sequencing used immunoSEQ multiplex PCR; TCRdb keeps in-frame clones, though not all of them. The repertoire holds 120,000 or so clones, with about nine tenths as singletons. This clone appeared once. Its antigen is unidentified. This sequence originates from a woman aged 18-30 years in good health and CMV-seronegative. The chain links TRBV2 to TRBJ1-1; a weak D match, TRBD1 (6 bases). Source material: PBMCs. Here the CDR3 reads CASSEYTGWTEAFF. CDR3 coding DNA: TGTGCCAGCAGTGAATATACAGGGTGGACTGAAGCTTTCTTT.